This T cell receptor beta chain was obtained from a study of blood T cells in healthy people across ages. Study-level results: TCR beta diversity, measured per million T cells, fell in a roughly linear way with age.

A second about 7 to 11 cycle PCR used barcoded and J-beta primers. A single record per CDR3 protein comes from TCRdb applying MiXCR to the 5' RACE reads. This table holds 800,000 to 950,000 distinct CDR3 sequences, roughly 34% found once. Germline V lookup: CDR1 MNHEY, CDR2 SVGAGI. The CDR3 length is 14 residues. Trimming stripped 2 bases from V and 10 bases from J, with 15 bases between. About this clonotype: The target antigen is unknown.

This TCR came from a man between 18 and 35 years old in good health. Sample: blood. The chain links TRBV6-5 to TRBJ2-1; TRBD1 is a possible D gene (6 bases). DNA of the CDR3: TGTGCCAGCAGTTACGGGGGCAGGGACCACGAGCAGTTCTTC. Residues: CASSYGGRDHEQFF.